These 7 T cell receptor beta chains originate from one sample sequenced in a study of Graves' ophthalmopathy and Graves' hyperthyroidism. The sequenced template was RNA, covering the TCR beta CDR3 region. HTBI-primed RT-PCR formed the first round, and a multiplex PCR formed the second. TCRdb re-called the multiplex PCR reads with MiXCR, one entry per CDR3 protein. The sample carries a few hundred thousand distinct CDR3 sequences, roughly 15% recorded once. The sequenced sample was peripheral blood. These receptors originate from an adult man with Graves' ophthalmopathy.

This sequence joins TRBV12-3 or TRBV12-4 and TRBJ2-5; D possibly corresponds to TRBD1 (5 bases). The CDR3 sequence is 14 residues long. Trimming took 3 bases from V and 5 from J, leaving 13 bases between them. The CDR3: CASSFQSHRETQYF. The CDR3 bases are TGTGCCAGCAGTTTTCAATCACACAGGGAGACCCAGTACTTC.

In its sample, this clonotype was seen many times. This chain connects TRBV28 to TRBJ1-1; no reliable D call. V lost 6 bases and J lost 4, with 9 bases in between. Germline V lookup: CDR1 MDHEN, CDR2 SYDVKM. This CDR3 spans 12 amino acids. CDR3 coding DNA: TGTGCCAGCAGCCCCATCCTCACTGAAGCTTTCTTT. Residues: CASSPILTEAFF.

This clonotype was recorded at least ten times. The chain joins TRBV7-2 to TRBJ1-1; no firm D call. The length of the CDR3 is 13 residues. Trimming removed 2 bases at V and 6 bases at J, with 10 bases between. The V gene's germline CDR1 is SGHTA and CDR2 FQGNSA. Here the CDR3 reads CASSLRSWAEAFF. In nucleotides, the CDR3 is TGTGCCAGCAGCTTAAGGAGTTGGGCTGAAGCTTTCTTT.

In this sample, this clonotype turned up many times. The rearrangement links TRBV18 to TRBJ2-7; 8 nucleotides align to TRBD1. From germline, CDR1 is KGHSH and CDR2 LQKENI. The CDR3 length is 14 residues. V lost 2 bases and J lost 3; bases outside the gene matches: 3. In DNA, the CDR3 is TGTGCCAGCTCACCAATCGGGACAGGCTACGAGCAGTACTTC. Translation: CASSPIGTGYEQYF.

This clonotype was seen at least ten times. This chain links TRBV20-1 with TRBJ2-5; 14 nucleotides agree with TRBD2. After removal of 6 bases from V and 3 bases from J, the junction contained 6 bases not matched to a gene. This CDR3 is built from 15 residues. CDR1 and CDR2 from the germline V gene are DFQATT and SNEGSKA (reference sequence). CDR3 sequence: CSASTSGGVEETQYF. CDR3 nucleotides: TGCAGTGCGTCGACTAGCGGGGGGGTAGAAGAGACCCAGTACTTC.

Many counts were recorded for this clonotype. The gene calls are TRBV2 and TRBJ2-6; 7 nucleotides agree with TRBD1. V lost 6 bases and J lost 1; bases outside the gene matches: 12. Looked up from germline, CDR1 is SNHLY and CDR2 is FYNNEI. The CDR3 covers 18 residues. In DNA, the CDR3 is TGTGCCAGCAGGGACAGGTTTCGGCTTTGGTCTGGGGCCAACGTCCTGACTTTC. Encoded protein: CASRDRFRLWSGANVLTF.

The chain has TRBV7-2 and TRBJ2-5, with D tentatively TRBD1 (6 bases). Germline V gene sequence: CDR1 SGHTA, CDR2 FQGNSA. V was shortened by 2 bases and J by 9 bases, with 16 bases between the two germline ends. The CDR3 covers 14 residues. In nucleotides, the CDR3 is TGTGCCAGCAGCTTACATACTAGGGGGACGGCCCAGTACTTC. As protein: CASSLHTRGTAQYF.